The 21 T cell receptor beta chains below all came from one sample that was sequenced in a study of preoperative IRX-2 immunotherapy in early breast cancer. As to treatment: preoperative locoregional IRX-2 cytokine immunotherapy. TCRdb keeps only in-frame clones here, not all; method: immunoSEQ multiplex PCR. The repertoire consists of 95,000 to 100,000 clones, with more than 80% occurring once and the leading ten covering around 2%. The sequences come from tumor tissue, collected after IRX-2 immunotherapy. The origin of the receptors is a human donor with breast cancer.

This clone has a single count. The rearrangement links TRBV19 to TRBJ2-5, with 12 bases fitting TRBD2. The CDR3 covers 16 residues. CDR1 and CDR2 from the germline V gene are LNHDA and SQIVND (reference sequence). The V and J ends lost 4 bases and 4 bases, in that order; junction bases with no gene match: 7. CDR3 amino acids: CASSTTGLAGLETQYF. The CDR3 DNA sequence: TGTGCCAGTAGTACCACCGGACTAGCGGGATTAGAGACCCAGTACTTC.

Notes on this clone: At one boundary the junction diverges from the germline segment, which might be a read error. The chain recombines TRBV29-1 with TRBJ1-1; TRBD1 might be the D (6 bases). CDR1 and CDR2 (germline): SQVTM, ANQGSEA. The CDR3 loop spans 13 amino acids. CDR3 amino acids: CSVIAGEGVETFF. The CDR3 DNA sequence: TGCAGCGTTATAGCAGGGGAAGGGGTTGAAACTTTCTTT.

V and J are TRBV19 and TRBJ2-2; TRBD1 is a possible D gene (5 bases). CDR3 length equals 14 residues. Germline loops: CDR1 LNHDA, CDR2 SQIVND (reference sequence). With 2 bases removed from V and 5 bases from J, the gap between germline ends came to 9 bases. The CDR3 sequence: CASSIRAGTGELFF. CDR3 in DNA: TGTGCCAGTAGTATACGGGCAGGGACCGGGGAGCTGTTTTTT.

This clone was seen only once. The V gene is TRBV29-1, the J gene TRBJ1-1; D gene ambiguous. The CDR3 runs to 12 residues. Trimming took off 3 bases at V and 5 bases at J, with 10 bases between the two ends. CDR1 is SQVTM, CDR2 ANQGSEA, per germline. The CDR3 region is CSVEHMGTEAFF. The CDR3, as DNA: TGCAGCGTTGAGCACATGGGGACTGAAGCTTTCTTT.

The CDR3 DNA is TGTGCCACTACGATGGACAGGTACCCTTCTGGGGCCAACGTCCTGACTTTC. Protein product: CATTMDRYPSGANVLTF. V gene TRBV19 combines with J gene TRBJ2-6, with 7 bases lining up with TRBD1. Germline V gives CDR1 LNHDA, CDR2 SQIVND (reference sequence). V shed 10 bases and J 1 base; nucleotides not matched to a gene: 13. The CDR3 has 17 residues.

The gene calls are TRBV19 and TRBJ2-7; 7 bases fit TRBD2. The length of the CDR3 is 15 residues. In germline, CDR1 is LNHDA, CDR2 SQIVND (reference sequence). Trimming at V came to 5 bases and at J to 5 bases, leaving 12 bases not matched to a gene. The CDR3 DNA sequence: TGTGCCAGTAGTCTACTCGGGGGGAGAGCCGACGAGCAGTACTTC. Its protein is CASSLLGGRADEQYF.

The chain recombines TRBV28 with TRBJ1-1, with D maybe TRBD1 (6 bases). CDR1 is MDHEN and CDR2 is SYDVKM in the germline V gene. The ends were cut back, 6 bases at V and 1 base at J, with 15 bases in the middle. The CDR3 has 15 amino acids. The CDR3: CASSRRTGKNTEAFF. As DNA, the CDR3 is TGTGCCAGCAGCCGTAGAACAGGGAAGAACACTGAAGCTTTCTTT. Variable domain in full (rest from reference TRBV28 and TRBJ1-1): DVKVTQSSRYLVKRTGEKVFLECVQDMDHENMFWYRQDPGLGLRLIYFSYDVKMKEKGDIPEGYSVSREKKERFSLILESASTNQTSMYLCASSRRTGKNTEAFFGQGTRLTVV.

This clone was counted only a few times. The chain couples TRBV14 to TRBJ1-2; 7 bases are a match to TRBD1. CDR1 is SGHDN, CDR2 FVKESK, per germline. CDR3 size: 15 residues. With 4 bases clipped from V and 1 base from J, the junction kept 6 bases outside the gene matches. This chain's CDR3 is CASSREGAFNYGYTF. Here the CDR3 DNA reads TGTGCCAGCAGCCGGGAGGGGGCTTTTAACTATGGCTACACCTTC.

The chain combines TRBV28 with TRBJ2-1; D tentatively reads TRBD1 or TRBD2 (5 bases each). V was trimmed by 6 bases and J by 12 bases, leaving 21 bases between them. CDR3 length: 14 residues. Germline V gives CDR1 MDHEN, CDR2 SYDVKM. The CDR3 DNA is TGTGCCAGCAGGCCGTCCCTGGGGGATAGTCGGCAGTTCTTC. This gives the protein CASRPSLGDSRQFF.

The genes are TRBV5-1 and TRBJ2-5; D is ambiguous. V dropped 3 bases and J dropped 1 base, with 10 bases sitting between them. From germline, CDR1 is SGHRS and CDR2 YFSETQ. The CDR3 has 14 amino acids. CDR3 loop: CASSSQAGQETQYF. CDR3 DNA sequence: TGCGCCAGCAGCTCGCAGGCAGGCCAAGAGACCCAGTACTTC.

V is TRBV28 and J is TRBJ2-7; the match to TRBD1 covers 9 bases. Germline V gene data show CDR1 as MDHEN and CDR2 as SYDVKM. J gave up 3 bases and V 5 bases, and 8 bases lay outside the gene matches. CDR3 length: 15 residues. CDR3 in DNA: TGTGCCAGCAGTAGTCTAGGGACAGGGCTCTACGAGCAGTACTTC. As protein: CASSSLGTGLYEQYF.

This sequence joins TRBV28 and TRBJ2-1, with D perhaps TRBD2 (6 bases). Germline V gene sequence: CDR1 MDHEN, CDR2 SYDVKM. With 9 bases removed from V and 10 bases from J, the gap between germline ends came to 16 bases. This CDR3 region has 12 residues. The CDR3 loop is CASRTRTTEQFF. CDR3 bases: TGTGCCAGTCGAACTCGGACTACCGAGCAGTTCTTC.

V is TRBV10-2 and J is TRBJ1-4; D gene unclear. In germline, CDR1 is WSHSY, CDR2 SAAADI. The CDR3 has 14 amino acids. Trimming left V 3 bases short and J 5 bases short, with 10 bases between. The CDR3 DNA follows: TGCGCCAGCAGTGAAAGGGTAGAAAATGAAAAACTGTTTTTT. Its translation is CASSERVENEKLFF.

The J gene is TRBJ2-1, the V gene TRBV19; tentative D call: TRBD1 (5 bases). The V and J ends lost 3 bases and 4 bases respectively, with 7 bases between them. In germline, CDR1 is LNHDA, CDR2 SQIVND (reference sequence). The CDR3 is made up of 13 amino acids. CDR3 coding DNA: TGTGCCAGTAGTATTGACAGTTACAATGAGCAGTTCTTC. Protein product: CASSIDSYNEQFF. Full variable domain (remainder filled in from reference TRBV19 and TRBJ2-1): DGGITQSPKYLFRKEGQNVTLSCEQNLNHDAMYWYRQDPGQGLRLIYYSQIVNDFQKGDIAEGYSVSREKKESFPLTVTSAQKNPTAFYLCASSIDSYNEQFFGPGTRLTVL.

The chain joins TRBV10-2 to TRBJ2-7; no definite D call. Germline CDR1 WSHSY, CDR2 SAAADI. The CDR3 spans 13 residues. Trimming removed 4 bases at V and 2 bases at J, with 9 bases between. CDR3 region: CASSVQQAYEQYF. The CDR3 nucleotides read TGCGCCAGCAGTGTCCAACAAGCCTACGAGCAGTACTTC.

The chain uses TRBV7-6 and TRBJ2-2; either TRBD1 or TRBD2 may fit D (5 bases each). The CDR3 covers 18 residues. Trimming stripped 6 bases from V and 3 bases from J, with 23 bases between. Germline CDR1 is SGHVS and CDR2 is FNYEAQ. The chain's CDR3 is CASRAIAGKDSDTGELFF. CDR3 bases: TGTGCCAGCAGGGCGATAGCAGGGAAGGACTCTGACACCGGGGAGCTGTTTTTT.

The chain joins TRBV2 to TRBJ1-4; a possible D gene is TRBD1 (5 bases). CDR3 length: 15 amino acids. Germline loops: CDR1 SNHLY, CDR2 FYNNEI. V shed 3 bases and J shed 4 bases, with 12 bases lying between them. CDR3 DNA: TGTGCCAGCAGTGACGCAGGGCCCTTTAATGAAAAACTGTTTTTT. This codes for CASSDAGPFNEKLFF.

The chain is built from TRBV19 and TRBJ1-4; a possible D gene is TRBD1 (6 bases). Per germline, CDR1 LNHDA and CDR2 SQIVND (reference sequence). Trimming shortened V by 3 bases and J by 4 bases, and 15 bases separated the two germline ends. The CDR3 sequence is 16 residues long. CDR3 amino acids: CASSMPRTDSNEKLFF. The CDR3 region has the DNA TGTGCCAGTAGTATGCCCCGGACGGACAGTAATGAAAAACTGTTTTTT.

The V and J genes are TRBV23-1 and TRBJ2-3; D is ambiguous. TRBV23-1 is placed among ORFs of uncertain function. Trimming took off 6 bases at V and 4 bases at J, with 17 bases between the two ends. The CDR3 runs 15 residues. CDR3 nucleotides: TGCGCCAGCAGCTTAACCAGTTATGGGTCAGATACGCAGTATTTT. Protein product: CASSLTSYGSDTQYF.

The sample holds one count of this clone. CDR3 in amino acids: CASSIDGQSYGYTF. The CDR3, as DNA: TGTGCCAGTAGTATAGATGGACAGTCTTATGGCTACACCTTC. The chain recombines TRBV19 with TRBJ1-2; maybe TRBD1 (6 bases). This CDR3 spans 14 amino acids. Trimming took 0 bases from V and 5 from J, leaving 10 bases between them. In germline, CDR1 is LNHDA, CDR2 SQIVND (reference sequence).

This clone was observed once. At one end the junction does not follow the germline gene, possibly because of a read error. The chain carries TRBV7-2 and TRBJ2-3; unclear D gene. Germline V gene lookup returns CDR1 SGHTA and CDR2 FQGNSA. This CDR3 has 13 amino acids. CDR3 residues: CASSLAEADTQYF. The CDR3 DNA is TGTGCTAGCAGCTTAGCCGAGGCGGATACGCAGTATTTT.